The sequence of this T cell receptor (beta chain) was determined in a study of blood T cell repertoires in COVID-19. Source study methods: Quantification of nucleated cells was approximated via reference gene primer amplification. The data were produced by immunoSEQ multiplex PCR, yet TCRdb's version contains in-frame clones alone and is incomplete. V, J and clone size are those of that table, while D and trimming were read from the DNA. This table holds 110,000 to 150,000 clones, more than 80% found once. A few counts support this clone. This CDR3 is built from 14 residues. From germline, CDR1 is SGHTA and CDR2 FQGNSA. Trimming cost V 4 bases and J 5 bases, with 14 bases left between them. The study recruited people aged about 18 to 90 years across more than 20 US areas.

The sample taken for sequencing was PBMCs or T cells enriched from blood (not recorded which). The genes are TRBV7-2 and TRBJ2-5; D perhaps matches TRBD1 (7 bases). The receptor was isolated from a man in his forties or fifties who had recovered from COVID-19. This chain's CDR3 is CASSWNRGGETQYF. CDR3 DNA sequence: TGTGCCAGCAGCTGGAACAGGGGAGGCGAGACCCAGTACTTC.